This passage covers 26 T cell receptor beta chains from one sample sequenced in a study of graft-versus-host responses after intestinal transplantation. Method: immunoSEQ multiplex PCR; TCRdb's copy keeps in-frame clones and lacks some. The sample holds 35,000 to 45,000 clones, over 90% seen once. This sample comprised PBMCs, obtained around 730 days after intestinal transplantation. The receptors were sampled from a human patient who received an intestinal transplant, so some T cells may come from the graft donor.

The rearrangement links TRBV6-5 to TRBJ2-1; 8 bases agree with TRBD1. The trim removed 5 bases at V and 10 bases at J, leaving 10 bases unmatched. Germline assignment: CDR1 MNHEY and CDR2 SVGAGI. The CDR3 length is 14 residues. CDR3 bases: TGTGCCAGCAGTCCCTTGACAGGGGCCAAGGAGCAGTTCTTC. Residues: CASSPLTGAKEQFF.

The CDR3 region has the DNA TGTGCCAGCAGTGAGGGGACTACTAACTATGGCTACACCTTC. It specifies CASSEGTTNYGYTF. The chain employs TRBV6-5 and TRBJ1-2, with a tentative D call TRBD1 (5 bases). There are 14 residues in the CDR3. Trimming stripped 5 bases from V and 0 bases from J, with 10 bases between. CDR1 is MNHEY, CDR2 SVGAGI, per germline.

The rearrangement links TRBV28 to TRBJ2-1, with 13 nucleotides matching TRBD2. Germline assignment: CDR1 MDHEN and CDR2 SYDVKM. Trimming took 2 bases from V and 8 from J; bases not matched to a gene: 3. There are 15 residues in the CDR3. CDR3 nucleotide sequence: TGTGCCAGCAGTTTAGGACTAGCGGGAGTGTATGAGCAGTTCTTC. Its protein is CASSLGLAGVYEQFF.

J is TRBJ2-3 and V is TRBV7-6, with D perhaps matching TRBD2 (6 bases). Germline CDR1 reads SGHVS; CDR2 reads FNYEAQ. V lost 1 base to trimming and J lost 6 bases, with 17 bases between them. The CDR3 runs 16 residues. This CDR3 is CASSLEAGFVPDTQYF. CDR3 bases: TGTGCCAGCAGCTTAGAGGCGGGATTTGTCCCTGATACGCAGTATTTT. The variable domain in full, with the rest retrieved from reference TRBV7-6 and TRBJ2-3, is GAGVSQSPRYKVTKRGQDVALRCDPISGHVSLYWYRQALGQGPEFLTYFNYEAQQDKSGLPNDRFSAERPEGSISTLTIQRTEQRDSAMYRCASSLEAGFVPDTQYFGPGTRLTVL.

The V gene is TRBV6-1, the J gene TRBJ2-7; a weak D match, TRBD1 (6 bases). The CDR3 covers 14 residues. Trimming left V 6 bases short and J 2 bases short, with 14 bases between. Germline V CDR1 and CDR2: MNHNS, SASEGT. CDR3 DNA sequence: TGTGCCAGCAGACACAACCGGGACACCTACGAGCAGTACTTC. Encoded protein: CASRHNRDTYEQYF.

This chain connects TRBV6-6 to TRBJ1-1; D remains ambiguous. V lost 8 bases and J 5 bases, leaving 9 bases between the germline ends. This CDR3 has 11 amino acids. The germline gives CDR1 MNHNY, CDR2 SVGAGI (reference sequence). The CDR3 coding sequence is TGTGCCAGCTCCGGGAGGACTGAAGCTTTCTTT. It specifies CASSGRTEAFF.

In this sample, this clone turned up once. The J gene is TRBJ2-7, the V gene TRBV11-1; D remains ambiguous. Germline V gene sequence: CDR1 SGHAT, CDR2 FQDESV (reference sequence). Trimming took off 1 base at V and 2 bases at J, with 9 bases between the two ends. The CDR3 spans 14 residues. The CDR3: CASSLVRQPYEQYF. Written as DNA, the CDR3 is TGTGCCAGCAGCTTAGTGAGGCAACCCTACGAGCAGTACTTC.

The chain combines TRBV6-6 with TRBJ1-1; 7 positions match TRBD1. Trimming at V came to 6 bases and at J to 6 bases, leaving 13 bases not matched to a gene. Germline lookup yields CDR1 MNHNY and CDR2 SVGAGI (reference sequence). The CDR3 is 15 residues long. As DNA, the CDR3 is TGTGCCAGCAGCCTGGCCCACAGGGGTGTCGCTGAAGCTTTCTTT. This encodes CASSLAHRGVAEAFF.

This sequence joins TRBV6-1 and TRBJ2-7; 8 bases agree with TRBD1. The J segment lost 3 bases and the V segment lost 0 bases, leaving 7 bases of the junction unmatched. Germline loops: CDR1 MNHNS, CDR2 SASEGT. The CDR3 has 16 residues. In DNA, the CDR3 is TGTGCCAGCAGTGAAGCGCGGCGCAGGGGGCACTACGAGCAGTACTTC. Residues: CASSEARRRGHYEQYF.

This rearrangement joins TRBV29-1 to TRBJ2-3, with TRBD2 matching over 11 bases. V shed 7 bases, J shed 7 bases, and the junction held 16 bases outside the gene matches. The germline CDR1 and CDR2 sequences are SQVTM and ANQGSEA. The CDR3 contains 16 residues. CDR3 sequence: CSAFAHSGRAGNTQYF. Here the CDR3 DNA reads TGCAGCGCCTTTGCGCATAGCGGGAGGGCCGGAAATACGCAGTATTTT.

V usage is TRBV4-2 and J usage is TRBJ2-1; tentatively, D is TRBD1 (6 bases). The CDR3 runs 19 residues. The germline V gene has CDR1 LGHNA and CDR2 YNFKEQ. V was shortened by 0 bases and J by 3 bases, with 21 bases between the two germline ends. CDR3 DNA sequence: TGTGCCAGCAGCCAAGATCGACAGGCGAGGAGGTCCTTCTACAATGAGCAGTTCTTC. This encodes CASSQDRQARRSFYNEQFF.

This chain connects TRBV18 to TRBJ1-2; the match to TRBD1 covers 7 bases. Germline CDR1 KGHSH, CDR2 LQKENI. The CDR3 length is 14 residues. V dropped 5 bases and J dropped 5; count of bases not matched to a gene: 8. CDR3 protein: CASSEETGPYGYTF. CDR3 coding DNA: TGTGCCAGCTCAGAAGAGACAGGGCCATATGGCTACACCTTC. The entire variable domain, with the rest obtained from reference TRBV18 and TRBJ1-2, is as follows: NAGVMQNPRHLVRRRGQEARLRCSPMKGHSHVYWYRQLPEEGLKFMVYLQKENIIDESGMPKERFSAEFPKEGPSILRIQQVVRGDSAAYFCASSEETGPYGYTFGSGTRLTVV.

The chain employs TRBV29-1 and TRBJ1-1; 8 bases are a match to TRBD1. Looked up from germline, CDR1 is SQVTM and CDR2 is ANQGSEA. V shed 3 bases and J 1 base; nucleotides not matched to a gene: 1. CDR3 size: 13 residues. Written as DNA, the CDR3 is TGCAGCGTTGATGGACAGGGGAACACTGAAGCTTTCTTT. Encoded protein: CSVDGQGNTEAFF.

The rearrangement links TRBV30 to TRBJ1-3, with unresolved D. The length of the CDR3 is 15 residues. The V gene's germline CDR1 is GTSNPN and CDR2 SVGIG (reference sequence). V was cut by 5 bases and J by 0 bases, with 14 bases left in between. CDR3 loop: CAWRRSQNSGNTIYF. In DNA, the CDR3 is TGTGCCTGGCGTCGAAGTCAGAACTCTGGAAACACCATATATTTT.

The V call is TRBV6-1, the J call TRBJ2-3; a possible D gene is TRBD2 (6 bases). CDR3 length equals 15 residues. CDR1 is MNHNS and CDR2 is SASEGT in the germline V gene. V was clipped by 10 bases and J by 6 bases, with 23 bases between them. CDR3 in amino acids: CATVNGDFSFDTQYF. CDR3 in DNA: TGTGCCACTGTCAACGGGGACTTCAGTTTCGATACGCAGTATTTT.

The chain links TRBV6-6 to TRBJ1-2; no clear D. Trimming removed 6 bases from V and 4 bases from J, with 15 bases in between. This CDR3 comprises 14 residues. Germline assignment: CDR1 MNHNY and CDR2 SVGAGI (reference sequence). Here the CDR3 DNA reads TGTGCCAGCAGGACCCTCTTTGGGGTCTATGGCTACACCTTC. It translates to CASRTLFGVYGYTF.

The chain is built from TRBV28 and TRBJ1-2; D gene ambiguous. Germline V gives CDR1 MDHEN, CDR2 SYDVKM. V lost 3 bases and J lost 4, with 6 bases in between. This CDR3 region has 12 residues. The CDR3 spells CASSFNSYGYTF. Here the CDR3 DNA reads TGTGCCAGCAGTTTTAATAGCTATGGCTACACCTTC.

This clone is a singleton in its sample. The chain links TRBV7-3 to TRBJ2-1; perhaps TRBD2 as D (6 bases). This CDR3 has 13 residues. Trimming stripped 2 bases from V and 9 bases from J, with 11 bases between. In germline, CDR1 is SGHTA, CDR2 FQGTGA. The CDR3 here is CASSLLASAEQFF. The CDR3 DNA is TGTGCCAGCAGCTTACTGGCTAGCGCTGAGCAGTTCTTC. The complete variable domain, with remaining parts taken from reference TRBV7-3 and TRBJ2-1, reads GAGVSQTPSNKVTEKGKYVELRCDPISGHTALYWYRQSLGQGPEFLIYFQGTGAADDSGLPNDRFFAVRPEGSVSTLKIQRTERGDSAVYLCASSLLASAEQFFGPGTRLTVL.

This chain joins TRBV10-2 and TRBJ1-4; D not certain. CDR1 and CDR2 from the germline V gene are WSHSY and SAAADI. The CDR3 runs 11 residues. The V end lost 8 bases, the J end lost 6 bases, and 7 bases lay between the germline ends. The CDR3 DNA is TGCGCCAGCCCCGGGTATGAAAAACTGTTTTTT. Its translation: CASPGYEKLFF.

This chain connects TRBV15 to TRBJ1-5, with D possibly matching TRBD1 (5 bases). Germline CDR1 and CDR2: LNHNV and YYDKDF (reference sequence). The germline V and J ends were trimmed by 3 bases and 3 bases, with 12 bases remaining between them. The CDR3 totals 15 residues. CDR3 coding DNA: TGTGCCACCAGCAGTCCTCGGGACGCCAATCAGCCCCAGCATTTT. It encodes CATSSPRDANQPQHF.

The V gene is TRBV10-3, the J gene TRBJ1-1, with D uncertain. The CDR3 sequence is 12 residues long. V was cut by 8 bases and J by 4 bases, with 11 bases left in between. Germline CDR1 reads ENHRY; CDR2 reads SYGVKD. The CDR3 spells CAIGGGSTEAFF. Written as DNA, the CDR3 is TGTGCCATCGGCGGAGGAAGCACTGAAGCTTTCTTT.

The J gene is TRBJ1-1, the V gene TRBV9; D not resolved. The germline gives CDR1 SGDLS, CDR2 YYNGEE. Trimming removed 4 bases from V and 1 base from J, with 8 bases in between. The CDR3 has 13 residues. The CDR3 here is CASSTLSNTEAFF. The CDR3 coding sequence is TGTGCCAGCAGCACACTCTCGAACACTGAAGCTTTCTTT. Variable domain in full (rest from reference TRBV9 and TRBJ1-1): DSGVTQTPKHLITATGQRVTLRCSPRSGDLSVYWYQQSLDQGLQFLIQYYNGEERAKGNILERFSAQQFPDLHSELNLSSLELGDSALYFCASSTLSNTEAFFGQGTRLTVV.

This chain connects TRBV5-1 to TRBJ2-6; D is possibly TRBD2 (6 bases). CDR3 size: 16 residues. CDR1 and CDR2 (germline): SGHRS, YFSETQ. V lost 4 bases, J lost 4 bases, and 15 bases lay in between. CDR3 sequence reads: CASSHLGGSGANVLTF. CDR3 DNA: TGCGCCAGCAGCCACCTCGGAGGGTCGGGGGCCAACGTCCTGACTTTC.

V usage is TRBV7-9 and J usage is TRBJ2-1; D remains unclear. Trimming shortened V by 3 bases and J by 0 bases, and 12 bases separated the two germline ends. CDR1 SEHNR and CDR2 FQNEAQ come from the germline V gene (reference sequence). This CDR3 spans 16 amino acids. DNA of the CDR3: TGTGCCAGCAGCTTTCTTGGAGTTAGCTCCTACAATGAGCAGTTCTTC. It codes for CASSFLGVSSYNEQFF.

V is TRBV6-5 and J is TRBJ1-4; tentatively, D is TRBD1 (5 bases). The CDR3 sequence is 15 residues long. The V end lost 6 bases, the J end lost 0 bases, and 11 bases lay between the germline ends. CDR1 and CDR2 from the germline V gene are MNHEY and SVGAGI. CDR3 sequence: CASRSRQSTNEKLFF. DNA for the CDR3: TGTGCCAGCAGAAGCAGACAGTCAACTAATGAAAAACTGTTTTTT.

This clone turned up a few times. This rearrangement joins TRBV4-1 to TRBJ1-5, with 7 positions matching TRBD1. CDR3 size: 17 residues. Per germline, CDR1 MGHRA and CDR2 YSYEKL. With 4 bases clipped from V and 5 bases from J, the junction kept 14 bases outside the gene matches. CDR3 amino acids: CASSPSWPETGYQPQHF. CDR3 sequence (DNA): TGCGCCAGCAGCCCCAGCTGGCCCGAGACAGGGTATCAGCCCCAGCATTTT.